This entry is about one TCR beta chain. The record originates from a study of shared clonotypes between healthy human individuals. Whole-study context: Researchers assigned three CD4 naive, three CD4 memory, two CD8 naive and one CD8 memory plate to each donor.

About 200 ng DNA, tens of thousands of T cell genomes, went into each sorted-subset replicate PCR. Sequencing used immunoSEQ multiplex PCR; TCRdb keeps in-frame clones, though not all of them. The sample has about 1.4 million clones; around 97% are singletons. CDR1 is SGHNT, CDR2 YYREEE, per germline (reference sequence). The ends were cut back, 4 bases at V and 4 bases at J, with 22 bases in the middle. The CDR3 runs 17 residues. The V gene is TRBV5-4, the J gene TRBJ2-3; D ambiguous. Material for sequencing was naive CD4+ T cells sorted from blood. Indicated subset: CD45RA+ positively selected. This sequence originates from a man aged 25 to 40 in good health. CDR3 nucleotides: TGTGCCAGCAGCCGCCCTCCCCGAGAGGCTGCTTCAGATACGCAGTATTTT. Its protein is CASSRPPREAASDTQYF. Full variable domain (rest looked up from reference TRBV5-4 and TRBJ2-3): ETGVTQSPTHLIKTRGQQVTLRCSSQSGHNTVSWYQQALGQGPQFIFQYYREEENGRGNFPPRFSGLQFPNYSSELNVNALELDDSALYLCASSRPPREAASDTQYFGPGTRLTVL.